The entry below describes one TCR beta chain. The data were obtained in a study of blood T cell repertoires in COVID-19. About the research overall: The samples span acute and convalescent COVID-19 from the United States, Italy and Spain.

Unmatched junction bases numbered 3, after V lost 0 bases and J lost 5 bases. This CDR3 is 14 amino acids long. The V gene's germline CDR1 is SGDLS and CDR2 YYNGEE. The table came from immunoSEQ multiplex PCR; TCRdb's copy has only in-frame clones and leaves some out. The sample includes under 200,000 clones, around 90% of them seen just once. The chain carries TRBV9 and TRBJ2-5; 8 bases are shared with TRBD1. The sequence was obtained from a man aged 40-49 years with active or convalescent COVID-19. The specimen was peripheral blood. The DNA of the CDR3 is TGTGCCAGCAGCGTAGCAGGGGGCCATGAGACCCAGTACTTC. It specifies CASSVAGGHETQYF.